One and the same sample provided the 27 T cell receptor beta chains below, sequenced in a study of OX40 agonist ivuxolimab in advanced cancers. Sequencing used immunoSEQ multiplex PCR; TCRdb keeps in-frame clones, though not all of them. Altogether around 68,000 clones are present, around 83% being singletons, with the ten largest covering roughly 15%. This sample comprised CD4+ or CD8+ T cells sorted from blood, obtained in a trial of the OX40 agonist ivuxolimab. The receptor source for this set is an adult with an advanced solid tumor such as melanoma, head and neck, liver or kidney cancer.

The chain joins TRBV5-1 to TRBJ2-2; D remains ambiguous. This CDR3 has 16 residues. Per germline, CDR1 SGHRS and CDR2 YFSETQ. The germline V and J ends were trimmed by 0 bases and 2 bases, with 11 bases remaining between them. The CDR3 loop reads CASSLEVQANTGELFF. CDR3 in DNA: TGCGCCAGCAGCTTGGAGGTCCAGGCCAACACCGGGGAGCTGTTTTTT.

The J gene is TRBJ1-1, the V gene TRBV6-1; D uncertain. The V gene's germline CDR1 is MNHNS and CDR2 SASEGT. V lost 1 base to trimming and J lost 1 base, with 7 bases between them. This CDR3 spans 14 amino acids. This chain's CDR3 is CASSEGFRNTEAFF. CDR3 DNA: TGTGCCAGCAGTGAAGGTTTCAGGAACACTGAAGCTTTCTTT.

This chain links TRBV5-1 with TRBJ2-5; D is ambiguous. Germline V gene lookup returns CDR1 SGHRS and CDR2 YFSETQ. This CDR3 is built from 15 residues. V lost 4 bases, J lost 1 base, and 14 bases lay in between. The CDR3 spells CASSRNPGSQETQYF. The CDR3 DNA reads TGCGCCAGCAGCCGCAACCCGGGCAGCCAAGAGACCCAGTACTTC.

The rearrangement links TRBV6-4 to TRBJ1-1; 10 nucleotides agree with TRBD1. After removal of 3 bases from V and 6 bases from J, the junction contained 13 bases not matched to a gene. Germline CDR1 is MRHNA and CDR2 is SNTAGT. The CDR3 runs 17 residues. In nucleotides, the CDR3 is TGTGCCAGCAGTGATTTGGGTACGACAGGGGGCGTGCCTGAAGCTTTCTTT. Translating it yields CASSDLGTTGGVPEAFF.

This chain joins TRBV14 and TRBJ2-1; TRBD2 might be the D (5 bases). Germline V gives CDR1 SGHDN, CDR2 FVKESK. Trimming removed 2 bases at V and 2 bases at J, with 7 bases between. The CDR3 runs 14 residues. The CDR3 sequence is CASSQSSPYNEQFF. In DNA form, the CDR3 reads TGTGCCAGCAGCCAATCTAGCCCCTACAATGAGCAGTTCTTC.

This clone was counted only a few times. V and J are TRBV29-1 and TRBJ1-2; no clear D gene. The CDR3 is 12 amino acids. V gave up 5 bases and J gave up 7 bases, with 14 bases separating them. Germline V gene lookup returns CDR1 SQVTM and CDR2 ANQGSEA. The CDR3: CSVSGSRGGYTF. CDR3 sequence (DNA): TGCAGCGTTTCCGGCAGCCGGGGTGGCTACACCTTC.

This clone has only one observation. V is TRBV28 and J is TRBJ2-7; 10 positions match TRBD2. The V segment lost 2 bases and the J segment 6 bases; nucleotides outside the gene matches: 10. The length of the CDR3 is 16 residues. CDR1 MDHEN and CDR2 SYDVKM come from the germline V gene. The CDR3 region has the DNA TGTGCCAGCAGTTTACCCCCCACTAGCGGGAACGGCGAGCAGTACTTC. Translation: CASSLPPTSGNGEQYF.

This clone was detected only once. This chain links TRBV10-1 with TRBJ1-1; no definite D call. This CDR3 has 13 amino acids. Trimming left V 5 bases short and J 1 base short, with 8 bases between. CDR1 and CDR2 (germline): WNHNN, SYGVQD (reference sequence). The CDR3 DNA reads as TGCGCCAGCAGTCCATCCGGGAACACTGAAGCTTTCTTT. Translating it yields CASSPSGNTEAFF.

The table lists this clone with a count of one. V gene TRBV28 combines with J gene TRBJ1-1, with D maybe TRBD1 (5 bases). The CDR3 is 16 residues long. Trimming stripped 3 bases from V and 0 bases from J, with 14 bases between. Germline values: CDR1 MDHEN, CDR2 SYDVKM. This CDR3 reads CASSLEGLGVNTEAFF. Here the CDR3 DNA reads TGTGCCAGCAGTTTGGAGGGACTGGGGGTGAACACTGAAGCTTTCTTT.

The V gene is TRBV6-5, the J gene TRBJ2-1, with no clear D. The V end lost 6 bases, the J end lost 8 bases, and 8 bases lay between the germline ends. The CDR3 sequence is 11 residues long. Germline CDR1 and CDR2: MNHEY and SVGAGI. The CDR3, as DNA: TGTGCCAGCAGGGGGTTAGATGAGCAGTTCTTC. Encoded protein: CASRGLDEQFF.

The CDR3 DNA follows: TGCAGCGGAAAGGTGGGGGGAGCTGCAACTAATGAAAAACTGTTTTTT. Protein sequence: CSGKVGGAATNEKLFF. J is TRBJ1-4 and V is TRBV29-1; maybe TRBD1 (5 bases). Trimming removed 7 bases from V and 0 bases from J, with 18 bases in between. CDR3 size: 16 residues. The germline V gene encodes CDR1 SQVTM and CDR2 ANQGSEA.

J is TRBJ2-2 and V is TRBV11-2; 13 nucleotides match TRBD2. Per germline, CDR1 SGHAT and CDR2 FQNNGV. The V and J ends lost 1 base and 6 bases, in that order; junction bases with no gene match: 5. This CDR3 comprises 17 residues. The CDR3 here is CASSLAVLAGGPGELFF. CDR3 coding DNA: TGTGCCAGCAGCTTAGCCGTACTAGCGGGAGGGCCCGGGGAGCTGTTTTTT.

This chain uses TRBV27 with TRBJ1-1, with D unclear. The length of the CDR3 is 13 residues. The V end lost 6 bases, the J end lost 0 bases, and 8 bases lay between the germline ends. Germline-derived CDR1 and CDR2 are MNHEY and SMNVEV (reference sequence). The CDR3 protein is CASSSLMNTEAFF. For the CDR3, the DNA is TGTGCCAGCAGCAGCCTCATGAACACTGAAGCTTTCTTT.

The chain joins TRBV5-4 to TRBJ2-5; 10 positions match TRBD2. The CDR3 loop spans 16 amino acids. V shed 0 bases and J 1 base; nucleotides not matched to a gene: 3. Germline V gene sequence: CDR1 SGHNT, CDR2 YYREEE (reference sequence). In DNA form, the CDR3 reads TGTGCCAGCAGCTTGGGGTCTAGCGGGAGCCAAGAGACCCAGTACTTC. Its protein is CASSLGSSGSQETQYF.

V gene TRBV15 combines with J gene TRBJ1-5; D not certain. This CDR3 contains 16 residues. The germline V gene has CDR1 LNHNV and CDR2 YYDKDF (reference sequence). Trimming cost V 0 bases and J 4 bases, with 13 bases left between them. CDR3 DNA sequence: TGTGCCACCAGCAGAGATGGTATCGGGGTTAATCAGCCCCAGCATTTT. It yields the protein CATSRDGIGVNQPQHF.

This sequence joins TRBV11-2 and TRBJ2-5; TRBD1 agrees at 8 bases. Per the germline V gene, CDR1 is SGHAT and CDR2 is FQNNGV. The CDR3 spans 19 residues. After removal of 4 bases from V and 5 bases from J, the junction contained 21 bases not matched to a gene. The CDR3 region is CASSSILIRQGYTQETQYF. Here the CDR3 DNA reads TGTGCCAGCAGCTCCATTCTGATTCGACAGGGGTACACCCAGGAGACCCAGTACTTC. The full variable domain, rest sourced from reference TRBV11-2 and TRBJ2-5, is EAGVAQSPRYKIIEKRQSVAFWCNPISGHATLYWYQQILGQGPKLLIQFQNNGVVDDSQLPKDRFSAERLKGVDSTLKIQPAKLEDSAVYLCASSSILIRQGYTQETQYFGPGTRLLVL.

This clone was counted a single time. This rearrangement joins TRBV6-1 to TRBJ2-3; a weak D match, TRBD2 (5 bases). V shed 2 bases and J shed 0 bases, with 15 bases lying between them. CDR3 size: 17 residues. Germline V gene data show CDR1 as MNHNS and CDR2 as SASEGT. The CDR3 DNA reads TGTGCCAGCAGTGAAAGCGGCGGAGGCTTTAGCACAGATACGCAGTATTTT. Its protein is CASSESGGGFSTDTQYF.

The chain links TRBV19 to TRBJ2-5; perhaps TRBD2 as D (6 bases). Germline values: CDR1 LNHDA, CDR2 SQIVND (reference sequence). V lost 6 bases, J lost 5 bases, and 16 bases lay in between. This CDR3 is 14 amino acids long. The CDR3 is CASRAPDGGETQYF. CDR3 in DNA: TGTGCCAGTAGGGCGCCGGATGGGGGGGAGACCCAGTACTTC. Drawing the rest from reference TRBV19 and TRBJ2-5, the complete variable domain is DGGITQSPKYLFRKEGQNVTLSCEQNLNHDAMYWYRQDPGQGLRLIYYSQIVNDFQKGDIAEGYSVSREKKESFPLTVTSAQKNPTAFYLCASRAPDGGETQYFGPGTRLLVL.

The rearrangement joins TRBV28 to TRBJ2-7; D possibly uses TRBD1 or TRBD2 (5 bases each). This CDR3 region has 11 residues. Trimming cost V 10 bases and J 4 bases, with 11 bases left between them. Looked up from germline, CDR1 is MDHEN and CDR2 is SYDVKM. The CDR3 loop is CAITRGYEQYF. In nucleotides, the CDR3 is TGTGCCATCACGAGGGGTTACGAGCAGTACTTC.

V is TRBV28 and J is TRBJ1-2, with 7 bases lining up with TRBD1. The CDR3 runs to 13 residues. The germline gives CDR1 MDHEN, CDR2 SYDVKM. Trimming cost V 7 bases and J 3 bases; bases outside gene matches: 5. This CDR3 is CASTSTGDYGYTF. DNA for the CDR3: TGTGCCAGCACTTCAACAGGGGACTATGGCTACACCTTC.

The rearrangement uses TRBV19 and TRBJ1-1; tentatively, D is TRBD1 (6 bases). The length of the CDR3 is 13 residues. Germline values: CDR1 LNHDA, CDR2 SQIVND (reference sequence). Trimming removed 5 bases from V and 5 bases from J, with 12 bases in between. The CDR3 is CASSPQGQTEAFF. CDR3 in DNA: TGTGCCAGTAGTCCCCAGGGGCAGACTGAAGCTTTCTTT.

This chain joins TRBV27 and TRBJ1-5; weak D call: TRBD1 (6 bases). The V gene's germline CDR1 is MNHEY and CDR2 SMNVEV (reference sequence). The CDR3 runs 15 residues. The V end lost 4 bases, the J end lost 6 bases, and 16 bases lay between the germline ends. CDR3 DNA sequence: TGTGCCAGCAGTTATCGCCAGGGGACGGGTCAGCCCCAGCATTTT. Translating it yields CASSYRQGTGQPQHF.

The chain employs TRBV7-9 and TRBJ2-5; tentative D call: TRBD1 (6 bases). The J call may be in error: the DNA end matches TRBJ2-7 better. Looked up from germline, CDR1 is SEHNR and CDR2 is FQNEAQ (reference sequence). This CDR3 comprises 14 residues. CDR3 DNA: TGTGCCAGCAGCCGTCAGGGGATCGGCTACGAGCAGTACTTC. Translating it yields CASSRQGIGYEQYF.

The V and J genes are TRBV27 and TRBJ2-2; tentatively, D is TRBD1 (5 bases). V was cut by 5 bases and J by 5 bases, with 15 bases left in between. Germline lookup yields CDR1 MNHEY and CDR2 SMNVEV (reference sequence). This CDR3 is built from 15 residues. The CDR3 is CASSTPGRVTGELFF. The CDR3 DNA is TGTGCCAGCAGTACCCCCGGCAGGGTAACCGGGGAGCTGTTTTTT.

CDR3 residues: CASSEKTQGLAPQTRETQYF. The CDR3 DNA sequence: TGTGCCAGCAGTGAAAAGACCCAGGGGCTAGCCCCCCAAACCCGAGAGACCCAGTACTTC. The chain recombines TRBV6-1 with TRBJ2-5; a possible D gene is TRBD1 (6 bases). In germline, CDR1 is MNHNS, CDR2 SASEGT. Trimming stripped 2 bases from V and 4 bases from J, with 29 bases between. The CDR3 covers 20 residues.

The chain employs TRBV10-2 and TRBJ2-1; 9 bases agree with TRBD2. The CDR3 loop spans 14 amino acids. The junction had 10 bases not matched to a gene; V was cut back by 7 bases and J by 9 bases. Per the germline V gene, CDR1 is WSHSY and CDR2 is SAAADI. CDR3 nucleotides: TGCGCCAGCACCCGGACTAGCGTATCGCTTGAGCAGTTCTTC. The encoded protein is CASTRTSVSLEQFF.

In its sample, this clone was seen a few times. The rearrangement links TRBV7-9 to TRBJ1-2, with 9 positions matching TRBD1. Germline loops: CDR1 SEHNR, CDR2 FQNEAQ (reference sequence). The CDR3 is made up of 14 amino acids. The V segment lost 3 bases and the J segment 7 bases; nucleotides outside the gene matches: 6. CDR3 DNA sequence: TGTGCCAGCAGCTTGAGGACAGGGGCGAGTGGCTACACCTTC. It is translated as CASSLRTGASGYTF.